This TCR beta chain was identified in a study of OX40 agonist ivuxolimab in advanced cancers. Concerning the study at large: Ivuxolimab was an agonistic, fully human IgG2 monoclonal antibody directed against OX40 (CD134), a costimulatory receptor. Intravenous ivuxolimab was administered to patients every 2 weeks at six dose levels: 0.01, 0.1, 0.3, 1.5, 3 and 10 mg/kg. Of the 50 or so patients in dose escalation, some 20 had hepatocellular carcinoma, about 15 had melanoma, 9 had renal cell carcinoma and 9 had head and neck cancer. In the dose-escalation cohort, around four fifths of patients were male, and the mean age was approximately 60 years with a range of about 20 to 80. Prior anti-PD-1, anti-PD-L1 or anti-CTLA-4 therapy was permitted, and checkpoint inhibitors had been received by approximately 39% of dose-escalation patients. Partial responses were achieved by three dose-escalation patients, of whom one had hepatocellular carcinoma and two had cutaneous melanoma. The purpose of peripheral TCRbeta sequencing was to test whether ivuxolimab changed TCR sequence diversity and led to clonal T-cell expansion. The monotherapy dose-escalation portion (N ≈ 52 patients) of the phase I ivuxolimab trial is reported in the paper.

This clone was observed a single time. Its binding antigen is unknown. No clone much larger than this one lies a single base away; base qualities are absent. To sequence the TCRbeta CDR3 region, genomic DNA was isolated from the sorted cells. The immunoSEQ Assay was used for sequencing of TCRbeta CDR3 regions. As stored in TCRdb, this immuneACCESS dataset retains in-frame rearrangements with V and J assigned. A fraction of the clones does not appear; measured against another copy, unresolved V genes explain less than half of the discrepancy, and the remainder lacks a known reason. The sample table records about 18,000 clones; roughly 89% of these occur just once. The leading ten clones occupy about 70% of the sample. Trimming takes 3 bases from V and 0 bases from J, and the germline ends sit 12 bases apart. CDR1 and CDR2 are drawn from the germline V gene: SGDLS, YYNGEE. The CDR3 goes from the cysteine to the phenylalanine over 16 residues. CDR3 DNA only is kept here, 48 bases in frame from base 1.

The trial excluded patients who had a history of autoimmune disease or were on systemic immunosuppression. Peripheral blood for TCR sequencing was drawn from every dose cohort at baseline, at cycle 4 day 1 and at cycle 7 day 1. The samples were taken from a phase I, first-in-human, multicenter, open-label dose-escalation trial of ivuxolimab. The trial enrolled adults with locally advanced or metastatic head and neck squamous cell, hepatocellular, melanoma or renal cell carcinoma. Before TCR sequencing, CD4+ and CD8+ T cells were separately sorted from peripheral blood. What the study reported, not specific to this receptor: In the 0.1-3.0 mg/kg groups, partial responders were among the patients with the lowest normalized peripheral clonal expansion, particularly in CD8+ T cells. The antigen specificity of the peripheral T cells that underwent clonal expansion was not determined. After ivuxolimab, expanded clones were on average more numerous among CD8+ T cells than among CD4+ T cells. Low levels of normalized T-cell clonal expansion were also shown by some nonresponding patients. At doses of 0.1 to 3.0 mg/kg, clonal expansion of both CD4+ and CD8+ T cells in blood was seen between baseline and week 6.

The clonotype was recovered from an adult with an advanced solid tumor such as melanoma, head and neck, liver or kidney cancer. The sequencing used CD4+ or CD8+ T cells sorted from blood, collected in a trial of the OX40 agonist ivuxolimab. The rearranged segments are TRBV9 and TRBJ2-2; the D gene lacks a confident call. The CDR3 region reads CASSGSGAANTGELFF. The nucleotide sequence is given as TGTGCCAGCAGCGGCTCTGGTGCAGCGAACACCGGGGAGCTGTTTTTT. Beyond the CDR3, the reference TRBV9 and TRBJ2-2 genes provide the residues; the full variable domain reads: DSGVTQTPKHLITATGQRVTLRCSPRSGDLSVYWYQQSLDQGLQFLIQYYNGEERAKGNILERFSAQQFPDLHSELNLSSLELGDSALYFCASSGSGAANTGELFFGEGSRLTVL.